This entry describes one TCR beta chain. Its specificity is not known. The V gene's germline CDR1 is SGHTA and CDR2 FQGTGA. The CDR3 runs to 15 residues. Trimming removed 1 base at V and 0 bases at J, with 10 bases between. The data were obtained in a study of T cell responses to AZD1222 COVID-19 vaccine. On the study more broadly: Pooling was applied to second doses at about 4 or about 12 weeks. Study-wide results and caveats: Seropositivity was recorded at baseline in only a handful of AZD1222 recipients. Nearly half of unique spike-specific TCRs reportedly avoided B.1.351 and B.1.1.7 mutated regions.

Data came from immunoSEQ multiplex PCR; TCRdb stores just in-frame clones and leaves some out. In the table there are about 190,000 clones, 94% of which are singletons. This clonotype was sampled from an adult in good health. The genes are TRBV7-3 and TRBJ2-7, with D unclear. Specimen: peripheral blood, collected on day 0 of AZD1222 vaccination. CDR3 DNA sequence: TGTGCCAGCAGCTTAAATCCTGGCAACTCCTACGAGCAGTACTTC. Translation: CASSLNPGNSYEQYF.